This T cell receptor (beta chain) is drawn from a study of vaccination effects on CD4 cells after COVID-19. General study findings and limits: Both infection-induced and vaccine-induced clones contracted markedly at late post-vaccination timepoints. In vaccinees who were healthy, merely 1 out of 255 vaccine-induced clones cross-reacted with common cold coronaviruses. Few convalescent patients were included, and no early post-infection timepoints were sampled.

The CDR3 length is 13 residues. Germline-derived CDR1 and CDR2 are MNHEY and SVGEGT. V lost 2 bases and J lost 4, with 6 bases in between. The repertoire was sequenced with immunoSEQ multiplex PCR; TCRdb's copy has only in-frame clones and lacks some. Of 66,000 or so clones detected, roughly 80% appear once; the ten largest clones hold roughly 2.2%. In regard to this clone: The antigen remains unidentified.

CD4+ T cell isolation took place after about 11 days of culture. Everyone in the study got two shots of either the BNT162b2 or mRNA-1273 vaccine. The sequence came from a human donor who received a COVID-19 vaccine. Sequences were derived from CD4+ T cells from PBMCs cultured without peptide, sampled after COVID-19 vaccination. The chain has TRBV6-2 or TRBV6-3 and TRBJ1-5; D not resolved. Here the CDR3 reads CASSYSRNQPQHF. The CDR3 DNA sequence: TGTGCCAGCAGTTACAGTAGAAATCAGCCCCAGCATTTT.